Sequencing of this TCR beta chain was carried out in a study of blood T cell repertoires in COVID-19. Across the whole study: Sites across the United States, Italy and Spain contributed samples from acute and convalescent COVID-19. T cells, B-cell-depleted T cells, or PBMCs provided the cDNA or gDNA that served as material.

Original methodology: Estimates of nucleated cell counts were drawn from the amplification of reference gene primers. Produced via immunoSEQ multiplex PCR; TCRdb's table is partial and in-frame only. From that table come the V and J calls and clone size; the DNA was used to work out D and trimming. Among 300,000 to 400,000 clones listed, 88% were seen once. Trimming left V 2 bases short and J 3 bases short, with 5 bases between. There are 13 residues in the CDR3. In germline, CDR1 is WSHSY, CDR2 SAAADI. The TCR comes from a woman in her 70s with COVID-19, enrolled during active disease. V usage is TRBV10-2 and J usage is TRBJ1-5; D remains unclear. The sequencing sample was made of peripheral blood. The CDR3 loop reads CASSEGNNQPQHF. In DNA form, the CDR3 reads TGCGCCAGCAGTGAGGGCAACAATCAGCCCCAGCATTTT.